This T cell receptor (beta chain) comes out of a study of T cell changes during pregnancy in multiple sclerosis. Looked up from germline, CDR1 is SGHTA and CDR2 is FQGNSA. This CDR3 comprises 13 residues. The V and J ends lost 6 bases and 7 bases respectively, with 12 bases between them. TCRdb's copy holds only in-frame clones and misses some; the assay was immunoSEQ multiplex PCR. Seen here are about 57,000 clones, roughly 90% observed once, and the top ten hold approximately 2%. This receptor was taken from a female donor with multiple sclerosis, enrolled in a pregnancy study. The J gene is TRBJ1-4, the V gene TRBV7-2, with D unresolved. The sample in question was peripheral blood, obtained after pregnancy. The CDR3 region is CASRPAAVEKLFF. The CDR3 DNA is TGTGCCAGCAGGCCGGCTGCGGTTGAAAAACTGTTTTTT.